This TCR beta chain is drawn from a study of molecular identifiers for immune sequencing clone quantification. For the study at large: Naive CD8 cell RNA, from approximately 20,000 or 100,000 cells, was split five ways in replicates, with four sequenced.

It was with previously described methods and listed TCR primers that bulk TCR libraries were made. TCRdb called the PCR reads again in MiXCR, with one record for every CDR3 protein. The data contain 400,000 to 600,000 distinct CDR3 sequences, roughly 23% of them singletons. V lost 5 bases, J lost 8 bases, and 18 bases lay in between. There are 14 residues in the CDR3. Naive CD8 T cells were sorted as CD8+CD4-CCR7+CD45RA+. Material for sequencing was naive CD8+ T cells from blood, with Jurkat cell RNA spiked in. The subset here: FACS-sorted CD8+CD4-CCR7+CD45RA+ naive T cells. This chain uses TRBV12-3 or TRBV12-4 with TRBJ1-1, with TRBD1 as a possible D gene (5 bases). The receptor was derived from a human donor in good health. Some libraries in this study had Jurkat cell RNA spiked in. The CDR3 nucleotides read TGTGCCAGCAGTATACGAGAGGTCTGGGGGGAAGCTTTCTTT. Translation: CASSIREVWGEAFF.